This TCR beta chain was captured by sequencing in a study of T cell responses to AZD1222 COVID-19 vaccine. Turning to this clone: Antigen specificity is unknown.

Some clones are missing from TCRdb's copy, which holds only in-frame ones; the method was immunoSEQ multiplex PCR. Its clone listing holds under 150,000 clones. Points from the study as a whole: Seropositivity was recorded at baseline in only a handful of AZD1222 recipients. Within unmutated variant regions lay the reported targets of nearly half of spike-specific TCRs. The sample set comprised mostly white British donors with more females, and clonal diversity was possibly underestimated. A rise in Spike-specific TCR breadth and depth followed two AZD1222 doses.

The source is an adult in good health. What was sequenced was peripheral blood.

The CDR3 here is CASSLDWSSYNEQFF. The CDR3 DNA sequence: TGTGCCAGCAGCTTAGACTGGAGCTCCTACAATGAGCAGTTCTTC. The V gene is TRBV5-6, the J gene TRBJ2-1; D is unresolved. V lost 2 bases to trimming and J lost 0 bases, with 9 bases between them. This CDR3 contains 15 residues. The germline gives CDR1 SGHDT, CDR2 YYEEEE.